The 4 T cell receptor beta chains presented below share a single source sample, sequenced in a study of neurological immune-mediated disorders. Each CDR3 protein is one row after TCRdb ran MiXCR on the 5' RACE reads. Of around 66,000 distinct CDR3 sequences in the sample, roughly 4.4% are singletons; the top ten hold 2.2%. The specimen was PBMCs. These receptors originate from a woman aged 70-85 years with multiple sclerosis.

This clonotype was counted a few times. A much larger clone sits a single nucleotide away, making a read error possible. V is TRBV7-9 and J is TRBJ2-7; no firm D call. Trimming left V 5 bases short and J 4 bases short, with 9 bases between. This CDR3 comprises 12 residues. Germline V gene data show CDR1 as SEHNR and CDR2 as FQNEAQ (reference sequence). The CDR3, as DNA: TGTGCCAGCAGCACAACCCTTTACGAGCAGTACTTC. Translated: CASSTTLYEQYF.

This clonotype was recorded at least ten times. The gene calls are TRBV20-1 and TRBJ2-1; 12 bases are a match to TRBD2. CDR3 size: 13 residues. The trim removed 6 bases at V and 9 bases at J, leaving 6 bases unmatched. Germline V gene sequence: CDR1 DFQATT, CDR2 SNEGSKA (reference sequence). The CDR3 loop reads CSARLAGVTEQFF. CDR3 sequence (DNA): TGCAGTGCGAGACTAGCGGGAGTCACTGAGCAGTTCTTC.

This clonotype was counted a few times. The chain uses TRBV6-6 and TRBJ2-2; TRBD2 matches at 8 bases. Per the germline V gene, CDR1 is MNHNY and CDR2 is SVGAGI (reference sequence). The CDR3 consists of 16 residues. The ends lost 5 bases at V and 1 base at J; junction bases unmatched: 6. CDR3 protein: CASSLVAGMNTGELFF. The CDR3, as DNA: TGTGCCAGCAGTCTTGTAGCGGGGATGAACACCGGGGAGCTGTTTTTT.

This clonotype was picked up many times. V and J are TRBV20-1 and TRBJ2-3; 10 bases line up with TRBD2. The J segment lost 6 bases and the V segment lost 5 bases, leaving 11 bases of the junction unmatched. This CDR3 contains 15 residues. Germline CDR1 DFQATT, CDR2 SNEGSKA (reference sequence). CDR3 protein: CSAGPSGRSSDTQYF. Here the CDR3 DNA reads TGCAGTGCTGGACCTAGCGGGAGATCGAGCGATACGCAGTATTTT.